Presented here are 14 T cell receptor beta chains from one specimen sequenced in a study of monozygotic twins with inflammatory bowel disease. Reanalyzing the 5' RACE reads, TCRdb keeps one entry per CDR3 protein, without DNA. The sample includes a few hundred thousand distinct CDR3 sequences. Material: blood. The receptor set was obtained from a human donor with ulcerative colitis or Crohn's disease, or a healthy co-twin of an affected twin (not recorded which).

The rearrangement links TRBV4-3 to TRBJ2-2; the TCRdb D gene call, TRBD1, has no DNA to confirm it. The germline CDR1 and CDR2 sequences are LGHNA and YSLEER. The CDR3 spans 17 residues. The CDR3 sequence is CASSPQPAGSNTGELFF.

This sequence joins TRBV29-1 and TRBJ1-2; TCRdb returns TRBD1, unconfirmable since there is no DNA. This CDR3 region has 16 residues. Per germline, CDR1 SQVTM and CDR2 ANQGSEA. Here the CDR3 reads CSVEAAGQGVNYGYTF.

CDR3 sequence: CSALSGGAYNEQFF. The chain uses TRBV20-1 and TRBJ2-1; as DNA is missing, the TRBD2 call by TCRdb cannot be tested. Germline loops: CDR1 DFQATT, CDR2 SNEGSKA (reference sequence). The CDR3 length is 14 residues.

The J gene is TRBJ2-3, the V gene TRBV3-1; TCRdb calls TRBD2, which cannot be checked without DNA. The CDR3 runs 15 residues. Looked up from germline, CDR1 is LGHDT and CDR2 is YNNKEL (reference sequence). CDR3 sequence: CASSQLAGRTDTQYF.

The CDR3 protein is CASRPTSDTQYF. This chain joins TRBV7-2 and TRBJ2-3. The germline V gene has CDR1 SGHTA and CDR2 FQGNSA. This CDR3 region has 12 residues.

The V gene is TRBV19, the J gene TRBJ1-2; there is no DNA to check the TCRdb D call of TRBD1. The CDR3 is 15 residues long. CDR1 is LNHDA, CDR2 SQIVND, per germline (reference sequence). CDR3: CASSNPGTDHYGYTF.

V and J are TRBV5-6 and TRBJ2-2; TCRdb selects TRBD2, and the lack of DNA leaves this call unchecked. This CDR3 is built from 18 residues. Per the germline V gene, CDR1 is SGHDT and CDR2 is YYEEEE. Here the CDR3 reads CASSFGLAGQFNTGELFF.

The chain links TRBV12-3 or TRBV12-4 to TRBJ2-3. There are 14 residues in the CDR3. The CDR3 spells CASSSKSPTDTQYF.

This chain joins TRBV13 and TRBJ2-2; TCRdb proposes TRBD1, but this gene call is untestable without DNA. The CDR3 spans 16 residues. The germline V gene has CDR1 PRHDT and CDR2 FYEKMQ (reference sequence). The chain's CDR3 is CASSFPGEANTGELFF.

The chain carries TRBV7-3 and TRBJ2-3; the D call from TCRdb, TRBD2, cannot be confirmed without DNA. The CDR3 is made up of 18 amino acids. Germline CDR1 and CDR2: SGHTA and FQGTGA. This CDR3 is CASSLTRSEGLGKDTQYF.

The rearrangement links TRBV27 to TRBJ1-2; the D call from TCRdb, TRBD1, cannot be confirmed without DNA. Germline V gives CDR1 MNHEY, CDR2 SMNVEV (reference sequence). The CDR3 has 13 residues. The CDR3 loop reads CASSPQGVYGYTF.

V is TRBV11-3 and J is TRBJ2-5; TCRdb reports TRBD2, a call that lacks DNA to check it against. The length of the CDR3 is 16 residues. Looked up from germline, CDR1 is SGHNT and CDR2 is YENEEA. CDR3 sequence reads: CASSLVWTSGQETQYF.

The genes are TRBV7-6 and TRBJ2-7. From germline, CDR1 is SGHVS and CDR2 FNYEAQ. The CDR3 has 14 amino acids. The CDR3 region is CASSPSGSSYEQYF.

This chain links TRBV5-1 with TRBJ2-1. This CDR3 has 15 amino acids. Germline V gene sequence: CDR1 SGHRS, CDR2 YFSETQ. The chain's CDR3 is CASSLDFGHYNEQFF.